Following are 14 T cell receptor beta chains from one sample sequenced in a study of tumor-infiltrating lymphocytes in localized non-small cell lung cancer. TCRdb's copy holds only in-frame clones and misses some; the assay was immunoSEQ multiplex PCR. The sample records about 6,600 clones, about 74% being singletons. Specimen: lung tumor tissue. Receptors were obtained from a human donor with non-small cell lung cancer.

The chain has TRBV4-3 and TRBJ2-4, with TRBD2 as a possible D gene (5 bases). The CDR3 covers 16 residues. V was clipped by 6 bases and J by 0 bases, with 15 bases between them. Germline V lookup: CDR1 LGHNA, CDR2 YSLEER. The CDR3 reads CASSRGHVAAKNIQYF. The CDR3 nucleotides are TGCGCCAGCAGTCGAGGGCATGTCGCAGCCAAAAACATTCAGTACTTC.

The rearrangement uses TRBV4-2 and TRBJ2-3; 9 bases map to TRBD2. The CDR3 runs 17 residues. The J segment lost 1 base and the V segment lost 3 bases, leaving 8 bases of the junction unmatched. The germline V gene encodes CDR1 LGHNA and CDR2 YNFKEQ. The CDR3 DNA follows: TGTGCCAGCAGCCAGGGGGGAGCTAGCGGGGGCACAGATACGCAGTATTTT. Its protein product is CASSQGGASGGTDTQYF.

V is TRBV20-1 and J is TRBJ1-2; D is unresolved. This CDR3 region has 10 residues. With 8 bases removed from V and 3 bases from J, the gap between germline ends came to 7 bases. The germline V gene has CDR1 DFQATT and CDR2 SNEGSKA (reference sequence). Written as DNA, the CDR3 is TGCAGTTCGTTCCACTATGGCTACACCTTC. This gives the protein CSSFHYGYTF.

The chain links TRBV11-2 to TRBJ1-1; TRBD1 matches 7 bases. In germline, CDR1 is SGHAT, CDR2 FQNNGV. The junction had 6 bases not matched to a gene; V was cut back by 5 bases and J by 6 bases. The CDR3 runs to 13 residues. The CDR3 region is CASSNRGRAEAFF. CDR3 nucleotide sequence: TGTGCCAGCAGCAACAGGGGAAGGGCTGAAGCTTTCTTT.

This sequence joins TRBV11-2 and TRBJ1-4, with a tentative D call TRBD1 (6 bases). Germline assignment: CDR1 SGHAT and CDR2 FQNNGV. The CDR3 extends over 13 amino acids. V shed 4 bases and J shed 8 bases, with 11 bases lying between them. The CDR3 sequence: CASSYRVREKLFF. The CDR3 DNA is TGTGCCAGCAGCTACAGGGTCCGGGAAAAACTGTTTTTT.

J is TRBJ1-2 and V is TRBV19; TRBD1 matches 7 bases. Germline lookup yields CDR1 LNHDA and CDR2 SQIVND (reference sequence). Trimming at V came to 1 base and at J to 3 bases, leaving 5 bases not matched to a gene. This CDR3 is built from 15 residues. CDR3 coding DNA: TGTGCCAGTAGTATAGCCCACAGGGGACACTATGGCTACACCTTC. Protein product: CASSIAHRGHYGYTF.

This rearrangement joins TRBV27 to TRBJ1-6, with D unresolved. This CDR3 is built from 14 residues. Trimming took off 6 bases at V and 3 bases at J, with 9 bases between the two ends. In germline, CDR1 is MNHEY, CDR2 SMNVEV (reference sequence). The CDR3 DNA reads TGTGCCAGCAGGGTTCCCAGCTATAATTCACCCCTCCACTTT. It codes for CASRVPSYNSPLHF.

V gene TRBV5-1 combines with J gene TRBJ2-7; D may be TRBD1 (5 bases). Germline V CDR1 and CDR2: SGHRS, YFSETQ. The CDR3 sequence is 15 residues long. V shed 0 bases and J shed 2 bases, with 12 bases lying between them. CDR3 loop: CASSLGGSTAYEQYF. The CDR3 DNA reads as TGCGCCAGCAGCTTGGGGGGCTCAACCGCCTACGAGCAGTACTTC.

The V call is TRBV5-5, the J call TRBJ2-5; D is tentatively TRBD1 or TRBD2 (5 bases each). This CDR3 is built from 17 residues. CDR1 and CDR2 (germline): SGHKS, YYEKEE (reference sequence). V lost 4 bases, J lost 3 bases, and 22 bases lay in between. In DNA form, the CDR3 reads TGTGCCAGCAGCAGCTTGGAATTCTTCAGGGACGAAGAGACCCAGTACTTC. Translation gives CASSSLEFFRDEETQYF.

The V and J genes are TRBV5-1 and TRBJ2-5; TRBD2 aligns across 8 bases. The V and J ends lost 5 bases and 1 base, in that order; junction bases with no gene match: 7. Germline V gene sequence: CDR1 SGHRS, CDR2 YFSETQ. The CDR3 contains 15 residues. The CDR3: CASSLRGGFQETQYF. Written as DNA, the CDR3 is TGCGCCAGCAGTCTCCGGGGGGGGTTCCAAGAGACCCAGTACTTC. Supplemented by reference TRBV5-1 and TRBJ2-5, the full variable domain reads KAGVTQTPRYLIKTRGQQVTLSCSPISGHRSVSWYQQTPGQGLQFLFEYFSETQRNKGNFPGRFSGRQFSNSRSEMNVSTLELGDSALYLCASSLRGGFQETQYFGPGTRLLVL.

The chain carries TRBV19 and TRBJ1-2, with D possibly being TRBD1 (6 bases). Germline CDR1 LNHDA, CDR2 SQIVND (reference sequence). Trimming took 7 bases from V and 4 from J, leaving 10 bases between them. The CDR3 has 12 amino acids. CDR3 sequence: CASTGRGYGYTF. CDR3 DNA sequence: TGTGCCAGTACGGGCAGGGGCTATGGCTACACCTTC.

This clone was recorded a few times. The chain recombines TRBV10-3 with TRBJ2-7, with 7 positions matching TRBD1. Looked up from germline, CDR1 is ENHRY and CDR2 is SYGVKD. Trimming at V came to 7 bases and at J to 3 bases, leaving 6 bases not matched to a gene. The CDR3 is 13 residues long. The DNA of the CDR3 is TGTGCCATCAAAGGGACAGCGGACTACGAGCAGTACTTC. Translating gives CAIKGTADYEQYF.

The chain is built from TRBV7-9 and TRBJ1-4, with TRBD1 matching over 8 bases. The V gene's germline CDR1 is SEHNR and CDR2 FQNEAQ (reference sequence). The length of the CDR3 is 14 residues. J gave up 8 bases and V 5 bases, and 7 bases lay outside the gene matches. The CDR3 reads CASSRDRRQEKLFF. The CDR3 region has the DNA TGTGCCAGCAGCAGGGACAGGCGTCAAGAAAAACTGTTTTTT.

This clone has a single count. The chain uses TRBV9 and TRBJ1-2, with TRBD1 matching over 8 bases. From germline, CDR1 is SGDLS and CDR2 YYNGEE. The CDR3 has 15 residues. After removal of 0 bases from V and 5 bases from J, the junction contained 6 bases not matched to a gene. DNA for the CDR3: TGTGCCAGCAGCGTAGGGGACAGGAGCTCTTATGGCTACACCTTC. Protein product: CASSVGDRSSYGYTF.